This paragraph covers one T cell receptor beta chain sequence. Its cognate antigen is unknown. Germline V gene lookup returns CDR1 MDHEN and CDR2 SYDVKM. Trimming shortened V by 4 bases and J by 4 bases, and 5 bases separated the two germline ends. The CDR3 is made up of 12 amino acids. The data originate from a study of tumor-infiltrating lymphocytes in localized non-small cell lung cancer. Study results and caveats: Higher tumor T cell infiltration than in uninvolved lung was supported by TCRbeta sequencing.

Method: immunoSEQ multiplex PCR; TCRdb's copy keeps in-frame clones and lacks some. The sample consists of approximately 8,100 clones, approximately 74% of them appearing once. The TCR was taken from a human donor with non-small cell lung cancer. Sequenced material: uninvolved lung tissue not adjacent to the tumor. The chain is built from TRBV28 and TRBJ1-5, with D possibly being TRBD1 (5 bases). The CDR3 nucleotides read TGTGCCAGCAGTTCAGGGAATCAGCCCCAGCATTTT. Its translation is CASSSGNQPQHF. The full variable domain, its missing parts supplied by reference TRBV28 and TRBJ1-5, is DVKVTQSSRYLVKRTGEKVFLECVQDMDHENMFWYRQDPGLGLRLIYFSYDVKMKEKGDIPEGYSVSREKKERFSLILESASTNQTSMYLCASSSGNQPQHFGDGTRLSIL.